This T cell receptor (beta chain) emerged from a study of T cells in localized non-small cell lung cancer (dated by TCRdb to about 2020). General notes on the study: The study examined T cell repertoires in a few hundred patients with early-stage NSCLC and compared tumors with uninvolved tumor-adjacent lungs. The cohort comprised 200 to 300 treatment-naïve NSCLC patients with resected, localized lung tumors. A mean age of roughly 64 years was recorded for the NSCLC patients, of whom around 120 were male and about a hundred were female.

The CDR3 covers 14 residues, taking in both the cysteine and the phenylalanine. This entry keeps only the CDR3 DNA: 42 bases, framed from base 1. Compared with germline, V lacks 6 bases and J lacks 0 bases; bases without a gene match: 5. The germline V gene (reference sequence) supplies CDR1 MNHEY and CDR2 SMNVEV. TCR beta CDR3 regions were sequenced from DNA using the immunoSEQ Assay. Per the authors' processing: T cell density was computed as TCR beta template counts normalized to usable DNA estimated by amplifying housekeeping genes. Richness was estimated using the preseqR package, with extrapolation to 400,000 templates for PBMC samples and to 120,000 templates for tissue samples. Clonality was defined by subtracting Pielou's evenness from one. To identify tissue-enriched TCRs, differential abundance testing was run on productive amino-acid clonotypes with a minimum total count of 5 and an alpha of 0.1. The Jaccard Index and the Morisita Overlap Index were used to measure repertoire overlap between compartments. GLIPH clustered TCR beta CDR3s with public tetramer-defined viral CDR3s; viral motifs required at least three viral sequences plus V-gene enrichment. TCRdb limited this immuneACCESS table to in-frame rearrangements with V and J called. A share of clones is missing; checked studies link under half to unresolved V genes, and the rest is unexplained. V and J calls plus clone size are reproduced from that table; the DNA served to infer D and trimming. This sample is represented by under 60,000 clones; about nine tenths of them were singletons. 15% to 20% of the sample comes from the top ten.

Results the study describes overall, beyond this receptor: Because multi-region tumor sequencing was not performed, intratumor heterogeneity could not be ruled out. Longer overall survival was associated with higher T cell density in blood, whereas shorter survival was associated with higher clonality in adjacent lung. The highest T cell clonality was observed in uninvolved tumor-adjacent lung, where clonality exceeded that of tumor, suggesting that antigenic responses were more focused in uninvolved tumor-adjacent lung. Because the study design was exploratory, TCR variables were selected using unadjusted p-values without false-discovery rate correction. A median of about 50 of the top 100 tumor clones turned up in the paired uninvolved adjacent lung, and 25 to 35 of those clones also ranked among the top 100 of that same adjacent lung.

Note on this clone: Its recognized antigen is unknown. Base qualities are not at hand, and no much larger clone is one base apart.

At diagnosis, tumor, uninvolved tumor-adjacent lung and peripheral blood were collected and then preserved as a mix of FFPE and fresh-frozen material. For TCR repertoire profiling, the blood samples were analyzed as peripheral blood mononuclear cells. The receptor was derived from a male donor at least 60 years old with stage III squamous cell lung carcinoma. The sequence is built from TRBV27 and TRBJ2-7, with 7 bases matching TRBD1. Sequences were derived from peripheral blood, sampled before any cancer treatment. The CDR3 protein: CASRKQGFSYEQYF. The base sequence is TGTGCCAGCAGAAAACAGGGGTTCTCCTACGAGCAGTACTTC.